These 25 T cell receptor beta chains came from one sample sequenced in a study of OX40 agonist ivuxolimab in advanced cancers. TCRdb keeps only in-frame clones here, not all; method: immunoSEQ multiplex PCR. The sample lists 90,000 to 100,000 clones; nearly 90% were seen once. Material: CD4+ or CD8+ T cells sorted from blood, obtained in a trial of the OX40 agonist ivuxolimab. These receptors came from an adult with an advanced solid tumor such as melanoma, head and neck, liver or kidney cancer.

This clone was recorded only once. The gene calls are TRBV29-1 and TRBJ2-1; 8 nucleotides match TRBD2. The CDR3 has 14 amino acids. Per the germline V gene, CDR1 is SQVTM and CDR2 is ANQGSEA. The ends lost 5 bases at V and 2 bases at J; junction bases unmatched: 5. The CDR3 spells CSVSGLAAYNEQFF. The DNA for the CDR3 is TGCAGCGTTTCCGGACTAGCAGCCTACAATGAGCAGTTCTTC.

The chain uses TRBV7-6 and TRBJ1-5; maybe TRBD1 (5 bases). In germline, CDR1 is SGHVS, CDR2 FNYEAQ. Trimming pared 1 base from V and 8 bases from J, leaving 12 bases between. The CDR3 consists of 14 residues. CDR3 DNA sequence: TGTGCCAGCAGCTTAGGCACAGGCGCGGAGCCCCAGCATTTT. It translates to CASSLGTGAEPQHF.

This clone came up a few times. The genes are TRBV13 and TRBJ1-2; the match to TRBD1 covers 10 bases. The junction had 12 bases not matched to a gene; V was cut back by 0 bases and J by 8 bases. The CDR3 sequence is 17 residues long. Germline CDR1 is PRHDT and CDR2 is FYEKMQ (reference sequence). The CDR3 here is CASSLGLFSGTGDGYTF. The CDR3 DNA reads TGTGCCAGCAGCTTAGGCCTGTTCTCCGGGACAGGGGACGGCTACACCTTC.

This chain uses TRBV29-1 with TRBJ2-7; 7 positions agree with TRBD2. V was clipped by 7 bases and J by 9 bases; unmatched bases: 12. This CDR3 has 12 amino acids. Per germline, CDR1 SQVTM and CDR2 ANQGSEA. The CDR3 sequence: CSGGTDQRGQYF. The DNA of the CDR3 is TGCAGCGGGGGGACGGACCAGCGGGGGCAGTACTTC.

The V and J genes are TRBV5-1 and TRBJ2-5; D perhaps matches TRBD2 (6 bases). CDR1 and CDR2 from the germline V gene are SGHRS and YFSETQ. CDR3 length: 15 amino acids. Trimming took 0 bases from V and 4 from J, leaving 13 bases between them. The CDR3 region has the DNA TGCGCCAGCAGCTTGGCCGTGACTAGAGCAGAGACCCAGTACTTC. Its protein product is CASSLAVTRAETQYF. The whole variable domain, filled in from reference TRBV5-1 and TRBJ2-5, reads KAGVTQTPRYLIKTRGQQVTLSCSPISGHRSVSWYQQTPGQGLQFLFEYFSETQRNKGNFPGRFSGRQFSNSRSEMNVSTLELGDSALYLCASSLAVTRAETQYFGPGTRLLVL.

This sequence joins TRBV5-1 and TRBJ2-2, with a weak D call TRBD2 (5 bases). Trimming took off 3 bases at V and 5 bases at J, with 11 bases between the two ends. Germline assignment: CDR1 SGHRS and CDR2 YFSETQ. This CDR3 is built from 14 residues. The CDR3 region has the DNA TGCGCCAGCAGCTCCCTCGGGGTAACCGGGGAGCTGTTTTTT. Translating gives CASSSLGVTGELFF.

The chain uses TRBV30 and TRBJ1-6; possibly TRBD1 for D (6 bases). Germline-derived CDR1 and CDR2 are GTSNPN and SVGIG (reference sequence). There are 14 residues in the CDR3. The ends were cut back, 1 base at V and 6 bases at J, with 10 bases in the middle. CDR3 residues: CAWSEQGPNSPLHF. The CDR3 DNA reads as TGTGCCTGGAGTGAACAGGGCCCTAATTCACCCCTCCACTTT.

V usage is TRBV15 and J usage is TRBJ1-1; TRBD1 might be the D (5 bases). CDR3 length: 15 residues. From germline, CDR1 is LNHNV and CDR2 YYDKDF (reference sequence). Trimming took off 0 bases at V and 4 bases at J, with 12 bases between the two ends. Here the CDR3 reads CATSRDLGGGTEAFF. The DNA of the CDR3 is TGTGCCACCAGCAGAGATCTGGGGGGGGGCACTGAAGCTTTCTTT.

The V and J genes are TRBV29-1 and TRBJ1-3; TRBD1 is a possible D gene (5 bases). The germline gives CDR1 SQVTM, CDR2 ANQGSEA. The CDR3 spans 13 residues. V lost 4 bases, J lost 3 bases, and 10 bases lay in between. The CDR3 region is CSVGLRVGNTIYF. The CDR3 DNA follows: TGCAGCGTTGGACTCAGGGTTGGAAACACCATATATTTT.

This chain connects TRBV5-1 to TRBJ2-3; D is unresolved. In germline, CDR1 is SGHRS, CDR2 YFSETQ. Trimming took 3 bases from V and 1 from J, leaving 15 bases between them. The CDR3 is 16 amino acids. The CDR3 DNA reads as TGCGCCAGCAGCTCCCCTTCGGGCGGACGCACAGATACGCAGTATTTT. Translation: CASSSPSGGRTDTQYF.

The table lists this clone with a count of one. This chain connects TRBV11-2 to TRBJ2-3; TRBD2 matches 8 bases. V lost 3 bases and J lost 1; bases outside the gene matches: 6. This CDR3 is built from 16 residues. Germline assignment: CDR1 SGHAT and CDR2 FQNNGV. The CDR3 sequence is CASSLAGGRGTDTQYF. CDR3 bases: TGTGCCAGCAGCTTGGCGGGGGGCCGGGGCACAGATACGCAGTATTTT.

The chain employs TRBV4-1 and TRBJ1-2; 7 positions match TRBD1. Germline CDR1 and CDR2: MGHRA and YSYEKL. The trim removed 0 bases at V and 5 bases at J, leaving 0 bases unmatched. CDR3 length: 13 residues. This CDR3 is CASSQEQGYGYTF. The CDR3 DNA follows: TGCGCCAGCAGCCAAGAACAGGGGTATGGCTACACCTTC.

This clone was seen more than once but under ten times. The V and J genes are TRBV7-6 and TRBJ1-1, with unresolved D. The CDR3 length is 14 residues. CDR1 is SGHVS and CDR2 is FNYEAQ in the germline V gene. Trimming removed 2 bases from V and 5 bases from J, with 12 bases in between. The CDR3 region has the DNA TGTGCCAGCAGCTTATATGATGGGAGTACTGAAGCTTTCTTT. Protein product: CASSLYDGSTEAFF. Looking up the rest from reference TRBV7-6 and TRBJ1-1 gives the full variable domain: GAGVSQSPRYKVTKRGQDVALRCDPISGHVSLYWYRQALGQGPEFLTYFNYEAQQDKSGLPNDRFSAERPEGSISTLTIQRTEQRDSAMYRCASSLYDGSTEAFFGQGTRLTVV.

The genes are TRBV15 and TRBJ1-2; the D is unclear. CDR1 and CDR2 (germline): LNHNV, YYDKDF (reference sequence). The CDR3 sequence is 12 residues long. V lost 8 bases to trimming and J lost 2 bases, with 9 bases between them. CDR3 amino acids: CATVGVNYGYTF. CDR3 sequence (DNA): TGTGCCACCGTTGGGGTAAACTATGGCTACACCTTC. The full variable domain, completed using reference TRBV15 and TRBJ1-2, is DAMVIQNPRYQVTQFGKPVTLSCSQTLNHNVMYWYQQKSSQAPKLLFHYYDKDFNNEADTPDNFQSRRPNTSFCFLDIRSPGLGDTAMYLCATVGVNYGYTFGSGTRLTVV.

The CDR3 bases are TGTGCCACCTCGGACCTCTATAGCAATCAGCCCCAGCATTTT. It is translated as CATSDLYSNQPQHF. The rearrangement links TRBV28 to TRBJ1-5; D ambiguous. Germline V lookup: CDR1 MDHEN, CDR2 SYDVKM. This CDR3 is built from 14 residues. V dropped 10 bases and J dropped 0 bases, with 13 bases sitting between them. Drawing the rest from reference TRBV28 and TRBJ1-5, the complete variable domain is DVKVTQSSRYLVKRTGEKVFLECVQDMDHENMFWYRQDPGLGLRLIYFSYDVKMKEKGDIPEGYSVSREKKERFSLILESASTNQTSMYLCATSDLYSNQPQHFGDGTRLSIL.

The rearrangement links TRBV7-7 to TRBJ2-2, with TRBD1 matching over 8 bases. CDR3 length: 14 amino acids. CDR1 is SSHAT and CDR2 is FNYEAQ in the germline V gene (reference sequence). Unmatched junction bases numbered 5, after V lost 5 bases and J lost 6 bases. In DNA, the CDR3 is TGTGCCAGCAGCCAGTCAGGGGGCCCCGGGGAGCTGTTTTTT. It translates to CASSQSGGPGELFF.

This clone was counted only a few times. The chain combines TRBV5-1 with TRBJ1-2; 7 nucleotides line up with TRBD1. This CDR3 comprises 16 residues. CDR1 is SGHRS, CDR2 YFSETQ, per germline. V was pared by 4 bases and J by 8 bases, with 17 bases of the junction left unmatched. The CDR3 nucleotides read TGCGCCAGCAGCCCACATACCAGGACTCAACAGGGGGGCTACACCTTC. This gives the protein CASSPHTRTQQGGYTF.

This clone was counted between two and nine times. J is TRBJ1-5 and V is TRBV30; possible D gene TRBD1, 5 bases. Germline V gene sequence: CDR1 GTSNPN, CDR2 SVGIG (reference sequence). CDR3 size: 14 residues. Between the trimmed V and J ends, which lost 2 bases and 2 bases, there was a span of 10 bases. CDR3 residues: CAWSMGHGNQPQHF. Here the CDR3 DNA reads TGTGCCTGGAGTATGGGGCATGGCAATCAGCCCCAGCATTTT.

The rearrangement joins TRBV6-1 to TRBJ1-5; possibly TRBD1 for D (5 bases). Germline lookup yields CDR1 MNHNS and CDR2 SASEGT. The CDR3 is made up of 17 amino acids. The ends were cut back, 1 base at V and 5 bases at J, with 18 bases in the middle. CDR3 coding DNA: TGTGCCAGCAGTGAAGGCAAGGTGGGGCAGGTTTATCAGCCCCAGCATTTT. Translated, it gives CASSEGKVGQVYQPQHF.

The chain combines TRBV12-5 with TRBJ2-1; D is unclear. CDR1 and CDR2 (germline): LGHNT, FRNRAP. Trimming removed 3 bases from V and 0 bases from J, with 9 bases in between. This CDR3 comprises 15 residues. The chain's CDR3 is CASGLGPSSYNEQFF. DNA for the CDR3: TGTGCTAGTGGTTTAGGGCCCAGCTCCTACAATGAGCAGTTCTTC.

The CDR3 spells CASRRQGDLDYEQYF. CDR3 bases: TGTGCCAGCAGAAGACAGGGCGATCTCGATTACGAGCAGTACTTC. V and J are TRBV6-6 and TRBJ2-7, with 7 bases aligning to TRBD1. Looked up from germline, CDR1 is MNHNY and CDR2 is SVGAGI (reference sequence). The CDR3 totals 15 residues. V was pared by 6 bases and J by 4 bases, with 12 bases of the junction left unmatched.

The V and J genes are TRBV19 and TRBJ2-7; D not certain. The germline V gene encodes CDR1 LNHDA and CDR2 SQIVND (reference sequence). This CDR3 spans 15 amino acids. Trimming stripped 6 bases from V and 1 base from J, with 16 bases between. CDR3 in DNA: TGTGCCAGTAGCTGGCCAGGCAGTTCATCCTACGAGCAGTACTTC. This encodes CASSWPGSSSYEQYF.

V and J are TRBV29-1 and TRBJ2-1; D gene ambiguous. Germline V gene sequence: CDR1 SQVTM, CDR2 ANQGSEA. This CDR3 contains 13 residues. Trimming cost V 7 bases and J 7 bases, with 17 bases left between them. The CDR3 loop reads CSDSIFQGNEQFF. The CDR3 DNA reads as TGCAGCGATAGTATTTTTCAAGGGAATGAGCAGTTCTTC.

Points on this clone: This likely comes from a read error, as the CDR3 has no conserved phenylalanine or tryptophan at its end. The DNA is left out, because the CDR3 cannot be placed on it with certainty; the CDR3 is given as TCRdb lists it. The J gene is TRBJ2-3, the V gene TRBV10-2; the table's D call of TRBD2 was not tested on the DNA. The CDR3 length equals 13 residues, ends included. In germline, CDR1 is WSHSY, CDR2 SAAADI. CDR3 amino acids: CASSDSSGIIRES.

The rearrangement joins TRBV5-6 to TRBJ2-7; 9 positions match TRBD1. The length of the CDR3 is 13 residues. The V gene end was trimmed by 2 bases and the J gene end by 6 bases; junction bases not matched to a gene: 3. Germline V gene lookup returns CDR1 SGHDT and CDR2 YYEEEE. The DNA of the CDR3 is TGTGCCAGCAGCTTAGGACAGGGGCCCGAGCAGTACTTC. It translates to CASSLGQGPEQYF.